A single sample is the source of the 5 T cell receptor beta chains below, sequenced in a study of OX40 agonist ivuxolimab in advanced cancers. Preparation of the library involved the immunoSEQ multiplex PCR assay. The table was pulled from immuneACCESS by TCRdb, which kept in-frame rearrangements only. Such tables lose some clones; where checked, under half of the loss comes from unresolved V genes, and the rest has no known cause. The sample table records roughly 50,000 clones; about three quarters of these occur just once. Around 7% of the sample comes from the top ten. The sequenced sample was CD4+ or CD8+ T cells sorted from blood, obtained in a trial of the OX40 agonist ivuxolimab. These receptors came from an adult with an advanced solid tumor such as melanoma, head and neck, liver or kidney cancer.

This sequence joins TRBV28 and TRBJ2-7; D possibly matches TRBD1 or TRBD2 (6 bases each). Germline V gives CDR1 MDHEN, CDR2 SYDVKM. Deletions cut 6 bases from V and 6 bases from J, with 18 bases between. The CDR3 is 14 amino acids. The CDR3 protein is CASRTRGGSGEQYF. CDR3 bases: TGTGCCAGCAGGACTAGAGGGGGTTCAGGCGAGCAGTACTTC.

CDR3 coding DNA: TGTGCCAGCAGCCCGCTCCGGACGTACAATGAGCAGTTCTTC. As protein: CASSPLRTYNEQFF. This sequence joins TRBV7-2 and TRBJ2-1; D uncertain. Trimming shortened V by 5 bases and J by 4 bases, and 12 bases separated the two germline ends. Germline V gene sequence: CDR1 SGHTA, CDR2 FQGNSA. This CDR3 is built from 14 residues.

Here the CDR3 reads CASSLEGISTDTQYF. CDR3 DNA sequence: TGCGCCAGCAGCTTGGAGGGGATTAGCACAGATACGCAGTATTTT. The V call is TRBV5-1, the J call TRBJ2-3; possibly TRBD1 for D (5 bases). Between the trimmed V and J ends, which lost 0 bases and 0 bases, there was a span of 8 bases. This CDR3 comprises 15 residues. In germline, CDR1 is SGHRS, CDR2 YFSETQ.

V and J are TRBV29-1 and TRBJ1-2; possible D gene TRBD1, 5 bases. CDR1 and CDR2 from the germline V gene are SQVTM and ANQGSEA. V lost 6 bases and J 4 bases, leaving 12 bases between the germline ends. This CDR3 comprises 12 residues. The DNA for the CDR3 is TGCAGCGTCGTCGGACACCGCTATGGCTACACCTTC. It encodes CSVVGHRYGYTF. Combining the CDR3 with reference TRBV29-1 and TRBJ1-2 gives the whole variable domain SAVISQKPSRDICQRGTSLTIQCQVDSQVTMMFWYRQQPGQSLTLIATANQGSEATYESGFVIDKFPISRPNLTFSTLTVSNMSPEDSSIYLCSVVGHRYGYTFGSGTRLTVV.

The rearrangement links TRBV11-2 to TRBJ2-3, with 9 bases lining up with TRBD1. The germline V gene has CDR1 SGHAT and CDR2 FQNNGV. This CDR3 contains 17 residues. With V trimmed by 5 bases and J by 1 base, 10 bases remained unmatched. CDR3: CASSPLTGGLGTDTQYF. In DNA form, the CDR3 reads TGTGCCAGCAGCCCCTTGACAGGGGGACTTGGCACAGATACGCAGTATTTT.